This TCR beta chain was profiled in a study of T cell changes during pregnancy in multiple sclerosis. Measured with immunoSEQ multiplex PCR; TCRdb has only the in-frame clones, and not every one. The table shows 69,000 or so clones, with 85% to 95% occurring only once. The germline V gene encodes CDR1 KGHSH and CDR2 LQKENI. With V trimmed by 0 bases and J by 10 bases, 4 bases remained unmatched. The CDR3 is 14 residues long. The TCR was taken from a female donor with multiple sclerosis, enrolled in a pregnancy study. Sequenced here: peripheral blood, sampled before pregnancy. The chain uses TRBV18 and TRBJ2-1; 9 positions match TRBD2. CDR3 region: CASSPPTSGLEQFF. CDR3 bases: TGTGCCAGCTCACCACCAACTAGCGGGCTCGAGCAGTTCTTC.